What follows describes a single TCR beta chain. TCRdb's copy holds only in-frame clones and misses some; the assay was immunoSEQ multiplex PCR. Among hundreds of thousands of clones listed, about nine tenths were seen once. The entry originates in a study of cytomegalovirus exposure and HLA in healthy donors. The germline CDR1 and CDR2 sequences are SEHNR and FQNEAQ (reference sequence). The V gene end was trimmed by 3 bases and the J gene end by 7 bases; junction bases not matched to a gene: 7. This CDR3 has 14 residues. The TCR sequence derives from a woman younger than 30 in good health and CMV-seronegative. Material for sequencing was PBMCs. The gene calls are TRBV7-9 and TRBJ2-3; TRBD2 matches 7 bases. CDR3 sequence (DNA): TGTGCCAGCAGCTTGGGTGGGGAGGGAAATACGCAGTATTTT. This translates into CASSLGGEGNTQYF.